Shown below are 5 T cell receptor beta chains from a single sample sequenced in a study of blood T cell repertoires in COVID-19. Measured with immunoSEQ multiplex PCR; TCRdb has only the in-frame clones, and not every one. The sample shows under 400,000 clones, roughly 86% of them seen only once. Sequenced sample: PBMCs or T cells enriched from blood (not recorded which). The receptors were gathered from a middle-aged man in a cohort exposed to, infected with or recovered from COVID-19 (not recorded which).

CDR3 amino acids: CASSHQAGGPYEQYF. CDR3 DNA sequence: TGCGCCAGCAGCCACCAGGCGGGAGGGCCCTACGAGCAGTACTTC. This chain links TRBV4-1 with TRBJ2-7; 9 bases line up with TRBD2. The CDR3 consists of 15 residues. The V gene's germline CDR1 is MGHRA and CDR2 YSYEKL. V gave up 3 bases and J gave up 2 bases; unmatched junction bases: 5.

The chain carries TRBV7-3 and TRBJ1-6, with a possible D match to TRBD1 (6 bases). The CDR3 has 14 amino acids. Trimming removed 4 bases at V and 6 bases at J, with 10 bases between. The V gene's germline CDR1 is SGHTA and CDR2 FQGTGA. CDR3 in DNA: TGTGCCAGCAGCTGGGGGCAGGCTAATTCACCCCTCCACTTT. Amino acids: CASSWGQANSPLHF.

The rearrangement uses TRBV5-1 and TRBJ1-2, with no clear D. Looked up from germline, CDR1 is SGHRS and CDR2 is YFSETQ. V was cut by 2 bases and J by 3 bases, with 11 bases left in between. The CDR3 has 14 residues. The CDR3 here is CASSFRGKDYGYTF. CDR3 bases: TGCGCCAGCAGCTTTAGAGGAAAGGACTATGGCTACACCTTC.

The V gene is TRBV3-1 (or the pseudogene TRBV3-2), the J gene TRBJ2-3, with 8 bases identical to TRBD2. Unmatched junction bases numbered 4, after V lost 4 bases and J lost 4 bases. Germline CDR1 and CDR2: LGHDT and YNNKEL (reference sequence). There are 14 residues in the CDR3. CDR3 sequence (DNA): TGTGCCAGCAGCCGAGGACTAGCACCAGATACGCAGTATTTT. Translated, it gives CASSRGLAPDTQYF.

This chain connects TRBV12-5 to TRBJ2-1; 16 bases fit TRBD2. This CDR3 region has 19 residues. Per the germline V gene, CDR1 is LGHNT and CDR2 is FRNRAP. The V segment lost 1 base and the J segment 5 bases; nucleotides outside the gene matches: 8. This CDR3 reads CASGLAPGLAGGRNNEQFF. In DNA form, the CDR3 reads TGTGCTAGTGGTTTGGCCCCGGGACTAGCGGGAGGGAGAAACAATGAGCAGTTCTTC.